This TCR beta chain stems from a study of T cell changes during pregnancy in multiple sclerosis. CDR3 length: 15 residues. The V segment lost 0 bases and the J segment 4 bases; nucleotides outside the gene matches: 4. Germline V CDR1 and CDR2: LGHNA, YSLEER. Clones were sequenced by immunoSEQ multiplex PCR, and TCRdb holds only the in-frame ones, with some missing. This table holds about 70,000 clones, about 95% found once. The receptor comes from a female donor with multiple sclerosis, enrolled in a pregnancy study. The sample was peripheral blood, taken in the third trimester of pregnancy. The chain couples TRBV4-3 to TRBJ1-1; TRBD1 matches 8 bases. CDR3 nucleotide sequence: TGCGCCAGCAGCCAAGACCAGGGGGCTATCACTGAAGCTTTCTTT. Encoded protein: CASSQDQGAITEAFF.